Only a few counts were recorded for the clone carrying this T cell receptor (beta chain). The data originate from a study of cytomegalovirus exposure and HLA in healthy donors. The repertoire was sequenced with immunoSEQ multiplex PCR; TCRdb's copy has only in-frame clones and lacks some. In the table there are 300,000 to 400,000 clones, roughly 86% of which are singletons. The source is a man in his thirties or forties in good health and CMV-seronegative. Material: PBMCs.

The CDR3 sequence is CASSQRLTSYNEQFF. CDR3 DNA: TGTGCCAGCAGCCAAAGACTCACATCCTACAATGAGCAGTTCTTC. The chain combines TRBV11-3 with TRBJ2-1; D is unclear. CDR1 and CDR2 from the germline V gene are SGHNT and YENEEA. Deletions cut 5 bases from V and 1 base from J, with 12 bases between. The CDR3 is 15 residues long. The variable domain in full, completed from reference TRBV11-3 and TRBJ2-1, reads EAGVVQSPRYKIIEKKQPVAFWCNPISGHNTLYWYLQNLGQGPELLIRYENEEAVDDSQLPKDRFSAERLKGVDSTLKIQPAELGDSAVYLCASSQRLTSYNEQFFGPGTRLTVL.